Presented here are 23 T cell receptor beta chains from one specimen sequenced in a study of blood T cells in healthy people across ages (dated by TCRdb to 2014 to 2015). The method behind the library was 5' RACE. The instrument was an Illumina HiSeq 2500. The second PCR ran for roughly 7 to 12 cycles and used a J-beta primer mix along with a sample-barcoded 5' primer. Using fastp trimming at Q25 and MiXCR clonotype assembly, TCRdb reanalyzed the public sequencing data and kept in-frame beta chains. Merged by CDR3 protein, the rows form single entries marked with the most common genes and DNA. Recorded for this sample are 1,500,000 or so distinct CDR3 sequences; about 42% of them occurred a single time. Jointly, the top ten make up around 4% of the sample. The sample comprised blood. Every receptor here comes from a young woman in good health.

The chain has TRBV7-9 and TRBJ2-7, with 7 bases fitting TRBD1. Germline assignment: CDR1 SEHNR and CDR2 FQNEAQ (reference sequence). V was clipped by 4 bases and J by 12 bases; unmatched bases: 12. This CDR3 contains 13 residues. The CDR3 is CASSSGQVSRSYF. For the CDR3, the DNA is TGTGCCAGCAGCTCCGGACAGGTGAGTCGTTCGTACTTC.

The CDR3, as DNA: TGCAGTGCTCTGGGGGTTCCCTCCTACAATGAGCAGTTCTTC. Amino acid sequence: CSALGVPSYNEQFF. V is TRBV20-1 and J is TRBJ2-1; the D gene could be TRBD1 or TRBD2 (5 bases each). The CDR3 extends over 14 amino acids. V was cut by 5 bases and J by 0 bases, with 11 bases left in between. Germline V CDR1 and CDR2: DFQATT, SNEGSKA (reference sequence).

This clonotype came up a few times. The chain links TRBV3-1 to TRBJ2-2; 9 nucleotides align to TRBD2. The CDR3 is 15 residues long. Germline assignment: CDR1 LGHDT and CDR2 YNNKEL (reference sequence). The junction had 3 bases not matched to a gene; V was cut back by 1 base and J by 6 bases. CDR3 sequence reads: CASSQGAGGPGELFF. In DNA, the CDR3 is TGTGCCAGCAGCCAAGGAGCGGGAGGTCCCGGGGAGCTGTTTTTT.

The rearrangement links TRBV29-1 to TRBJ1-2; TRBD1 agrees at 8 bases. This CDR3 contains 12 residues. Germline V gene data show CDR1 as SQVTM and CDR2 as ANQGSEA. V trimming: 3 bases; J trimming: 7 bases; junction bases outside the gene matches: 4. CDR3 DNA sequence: TGCAGCGTTGATGACAGGGGCATTGGCTACACCTTC. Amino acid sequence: CSVDDRGIGYTF.

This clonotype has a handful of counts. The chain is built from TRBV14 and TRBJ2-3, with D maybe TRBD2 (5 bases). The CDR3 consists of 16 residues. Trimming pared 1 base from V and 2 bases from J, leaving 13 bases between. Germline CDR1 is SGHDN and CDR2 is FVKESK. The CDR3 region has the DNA TGTGCCAGCAGCCAAGCTGCGGGCTTGTACACAGATACGCAGTATTTT. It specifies CASSQAAGLYTDTQYF.

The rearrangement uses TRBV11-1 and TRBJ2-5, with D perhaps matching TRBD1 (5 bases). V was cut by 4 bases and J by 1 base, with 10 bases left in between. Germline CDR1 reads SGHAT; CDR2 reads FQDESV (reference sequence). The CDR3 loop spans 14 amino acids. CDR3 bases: TGTGCCAGCAGCTCCGACAGTGTCCAAGAGACCCAGTACTTC. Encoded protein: CASSSDSVQETQYF.

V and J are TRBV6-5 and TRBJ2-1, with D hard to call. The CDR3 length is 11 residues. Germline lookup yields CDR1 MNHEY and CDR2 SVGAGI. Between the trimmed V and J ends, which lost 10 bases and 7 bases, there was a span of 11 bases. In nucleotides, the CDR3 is TGTGCCAACATCGAGTGGAATGAGCAGTTCTTC. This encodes CANIEWNEQFF.

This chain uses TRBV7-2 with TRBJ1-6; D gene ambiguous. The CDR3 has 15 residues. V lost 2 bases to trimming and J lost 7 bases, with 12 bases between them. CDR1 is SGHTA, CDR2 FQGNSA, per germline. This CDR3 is CASSLSGVGNSPLHF. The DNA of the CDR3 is TGTGCCAGCAGCTTATCAGGAGTGGGAAATTCACCCCTCCACTTT.

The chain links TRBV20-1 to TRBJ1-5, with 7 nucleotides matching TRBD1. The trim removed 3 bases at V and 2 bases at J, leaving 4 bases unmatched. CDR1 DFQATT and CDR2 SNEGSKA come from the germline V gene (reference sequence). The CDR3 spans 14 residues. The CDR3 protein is CSARFQGGNQPQHF. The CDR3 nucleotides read TGCAGTGCTAGGTTTCAGGGGGGCAATCAGCCCCAGCATTTT.

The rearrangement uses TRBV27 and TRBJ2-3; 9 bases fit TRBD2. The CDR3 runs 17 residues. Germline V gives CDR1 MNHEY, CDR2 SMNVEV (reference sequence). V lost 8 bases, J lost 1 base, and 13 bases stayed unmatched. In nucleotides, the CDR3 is TGTGCCAGCTCCCCTCTTCAGTTAGCGGGGGGCACAGATACGCAGTATTTT. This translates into CASSPLQLAGGTDTQYF.

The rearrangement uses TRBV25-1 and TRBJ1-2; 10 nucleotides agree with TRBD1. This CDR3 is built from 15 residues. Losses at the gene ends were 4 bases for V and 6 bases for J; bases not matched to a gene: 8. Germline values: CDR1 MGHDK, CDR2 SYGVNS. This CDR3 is CASSATGGSFDGYTF. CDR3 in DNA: TGTGCCAGCAGTGCGACAGGGGGCTCTTTTGATGGCTACACCTTC.

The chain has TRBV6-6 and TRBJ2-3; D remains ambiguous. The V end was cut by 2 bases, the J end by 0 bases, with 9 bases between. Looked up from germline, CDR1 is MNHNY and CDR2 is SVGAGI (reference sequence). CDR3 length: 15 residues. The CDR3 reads CASSYVRLSTDTQYF. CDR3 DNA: TGTGCCAGCAGTTACGTCAGGCTTAGCACAGATACGCAGTATTTT.

DNA for the CDR3: TGCGCCAGCAGCCCGAGGGGCCCACAGGGGAAAAATCAGCCCCAGCATTTT. Translation gives CASSPRGPQGKNQPQHF. The rearrangement joins TRBV4-1 to TRBJ1-5; 7 bases map to TRBD1. The V gene end was trimmed by 4 bases and the J gene end by 4 bases; junction bases not matched to a gene: 13. The CDR3 spans 17 residues. Germline values: CDR1 MGHRA, CDR2 YSYEKL.

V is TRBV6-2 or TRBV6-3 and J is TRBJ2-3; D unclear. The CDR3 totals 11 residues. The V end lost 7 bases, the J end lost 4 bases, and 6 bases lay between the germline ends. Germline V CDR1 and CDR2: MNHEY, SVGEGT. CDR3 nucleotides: TGTGCCAGCACCATAGCAGATACGCAGTATTTT. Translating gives CASTIADTQYF.

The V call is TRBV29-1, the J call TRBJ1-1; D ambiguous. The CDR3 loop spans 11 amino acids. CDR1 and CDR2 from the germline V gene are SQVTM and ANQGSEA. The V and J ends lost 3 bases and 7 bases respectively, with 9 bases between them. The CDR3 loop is CSVDRGDEAFF. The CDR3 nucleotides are TGCAGCGTTGATCGGGGAGATGAAGCTTTCTTT.

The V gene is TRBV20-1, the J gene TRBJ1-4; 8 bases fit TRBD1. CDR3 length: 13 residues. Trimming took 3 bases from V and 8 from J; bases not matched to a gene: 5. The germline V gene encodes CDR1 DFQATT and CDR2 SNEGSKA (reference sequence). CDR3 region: CSASGQGGEKLFF. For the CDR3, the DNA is TGCAGTGCTAGCGGACAGGGTGGGGAAAAACTGTTTTTT.

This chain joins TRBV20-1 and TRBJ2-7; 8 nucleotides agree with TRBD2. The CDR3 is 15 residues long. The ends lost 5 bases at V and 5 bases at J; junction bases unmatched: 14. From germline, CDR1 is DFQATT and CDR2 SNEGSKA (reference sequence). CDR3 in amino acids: CSAQVAVAGKDEQYF. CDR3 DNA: TGCAGTGCTCAAGTGGCGGTAGCGGGGAAGGACGAGCAGTACTTC.

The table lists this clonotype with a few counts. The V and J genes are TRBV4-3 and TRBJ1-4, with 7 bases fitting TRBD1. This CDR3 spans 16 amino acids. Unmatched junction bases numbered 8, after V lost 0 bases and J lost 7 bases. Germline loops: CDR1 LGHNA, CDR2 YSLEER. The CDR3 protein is CASSQDLGTEIEKLFF. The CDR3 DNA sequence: TGCGCCAGCAGCCAAGATCTAGGGACAGAGATTGAAAAACTGTTTTTT.

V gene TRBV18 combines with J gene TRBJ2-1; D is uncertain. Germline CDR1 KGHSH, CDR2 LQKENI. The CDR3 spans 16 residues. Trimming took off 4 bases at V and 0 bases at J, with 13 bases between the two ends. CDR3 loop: CASSLGPIGSYNEQFF. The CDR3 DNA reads TGTGCCAGCTCACTCGGACCGATAGGCTCCTACAATGAGCAGTTCTTC.

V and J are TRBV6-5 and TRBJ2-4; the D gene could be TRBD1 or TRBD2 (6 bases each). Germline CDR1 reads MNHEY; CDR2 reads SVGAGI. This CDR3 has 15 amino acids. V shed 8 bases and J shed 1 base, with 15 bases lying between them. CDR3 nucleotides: TGTGCCAGCGGACTATCAACAGGGGCCAAAAACATTCAGTACTTC. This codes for CASGLSTGAKNIQYF.

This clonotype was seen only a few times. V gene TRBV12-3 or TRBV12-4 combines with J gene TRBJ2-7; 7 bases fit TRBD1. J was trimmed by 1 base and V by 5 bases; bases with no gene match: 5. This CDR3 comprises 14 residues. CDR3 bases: TGTGCCAGCAGTGTACAGGGGCCTTCCTACGAGCAGTACTTC. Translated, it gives CASSVQGPSYEQYF.

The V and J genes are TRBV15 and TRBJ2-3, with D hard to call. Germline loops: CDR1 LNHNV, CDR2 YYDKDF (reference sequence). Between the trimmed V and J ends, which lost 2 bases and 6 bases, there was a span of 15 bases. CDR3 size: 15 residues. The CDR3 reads CATSRIGPRADTQYF. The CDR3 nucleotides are TGTGCCACCAGCAGAATAGGACCCCGCGCTGATACGCAGTATTTT.

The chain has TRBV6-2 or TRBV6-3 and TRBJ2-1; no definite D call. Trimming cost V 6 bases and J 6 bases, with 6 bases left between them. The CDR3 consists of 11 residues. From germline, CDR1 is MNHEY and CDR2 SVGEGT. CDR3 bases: TGTGCCAGCAGGACATTCAATGAGCAGTTCTTC. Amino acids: CASRTFNEQFF.